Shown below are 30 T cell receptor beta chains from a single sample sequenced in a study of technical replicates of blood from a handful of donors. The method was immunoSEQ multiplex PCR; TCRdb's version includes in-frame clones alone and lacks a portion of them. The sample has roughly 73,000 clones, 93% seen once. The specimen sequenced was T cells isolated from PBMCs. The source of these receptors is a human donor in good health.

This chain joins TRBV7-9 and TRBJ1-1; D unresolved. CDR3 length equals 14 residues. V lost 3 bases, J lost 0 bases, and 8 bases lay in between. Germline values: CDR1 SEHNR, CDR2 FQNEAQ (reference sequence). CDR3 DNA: TGTGCCAGCAGCTTTGTCCGGTTGAACACTGAAGCTTTCTTT. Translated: CASSFVRLNTEAFF.

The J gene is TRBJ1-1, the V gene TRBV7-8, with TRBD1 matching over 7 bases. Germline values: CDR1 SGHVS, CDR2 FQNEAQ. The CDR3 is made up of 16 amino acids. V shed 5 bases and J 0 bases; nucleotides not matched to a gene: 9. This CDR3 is CASSPVTTGMNTEAFF. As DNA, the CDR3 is TGTGCCAGCAGCCCCGTCACGACAGGGATGAACACTGAAGCTTTCTTT.

The CDR3 DNA follows: TGTGCCAGCAGCCCCCCCCTCTCTGGAAACACCATATATTTT. Amino acids: CASSPPLSGNTIYF. The chain is built from TRBV7-9 and TRBJ1-3, with unresolved D. Per germline, CDR1 SEHNR and CDR2 FQNEAQ (reference sequence). The CDR3 is made up of 14 amino acids. The ends were cut back, 5 bases at V and 0 bases at J, with 8 bases in the middle.

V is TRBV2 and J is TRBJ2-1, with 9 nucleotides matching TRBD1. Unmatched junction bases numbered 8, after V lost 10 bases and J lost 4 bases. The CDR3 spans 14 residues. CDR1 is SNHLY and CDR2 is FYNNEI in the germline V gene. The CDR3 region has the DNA TGTGCCATCAAGTTGGGGACAGGGTACAATGAGCAGTTCTTC. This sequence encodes CAIKLGTGYNEQFF.

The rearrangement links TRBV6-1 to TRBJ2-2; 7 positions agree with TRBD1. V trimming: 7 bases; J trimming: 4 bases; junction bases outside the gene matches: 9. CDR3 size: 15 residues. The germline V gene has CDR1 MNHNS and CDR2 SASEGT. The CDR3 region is CASTDRVGSTGELFF. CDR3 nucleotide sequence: TGTGCCAGCACCGACAGGGTAGGGAGCACCGGGGAGCTGTTTTTT.

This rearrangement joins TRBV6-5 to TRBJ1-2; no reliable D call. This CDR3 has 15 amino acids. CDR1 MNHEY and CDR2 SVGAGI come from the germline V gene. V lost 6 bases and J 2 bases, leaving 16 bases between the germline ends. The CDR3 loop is CASSQESDINYGYTF. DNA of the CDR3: TGTGCCAGCAGCCAGGAAAGTGACATAAACTATGGCTACACCTTC.

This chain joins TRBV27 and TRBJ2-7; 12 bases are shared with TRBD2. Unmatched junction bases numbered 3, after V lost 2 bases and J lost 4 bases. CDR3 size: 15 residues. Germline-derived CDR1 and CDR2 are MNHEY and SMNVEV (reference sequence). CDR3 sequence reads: CASSLTGLAGYEQYF. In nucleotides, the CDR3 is TGTGCCAGCAGTTTAACAGGACTAGCGGGGTACGAGCAGTACTTC.

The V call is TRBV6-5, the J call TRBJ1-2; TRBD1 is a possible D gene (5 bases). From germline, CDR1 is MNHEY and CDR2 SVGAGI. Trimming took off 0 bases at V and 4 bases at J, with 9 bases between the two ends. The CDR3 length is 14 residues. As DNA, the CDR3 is TGTGCCAGCAGTTACTCTGACAGCATCTATGGCTACACCTTC. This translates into CASSYSDSIYGYTF.

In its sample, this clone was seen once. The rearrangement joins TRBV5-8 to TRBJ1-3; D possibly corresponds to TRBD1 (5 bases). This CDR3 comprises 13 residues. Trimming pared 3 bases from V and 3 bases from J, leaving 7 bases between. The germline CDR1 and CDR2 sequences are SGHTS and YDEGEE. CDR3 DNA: TGTGCCAGCAGCTGGGACTTTGGAAACACCATATATTTT. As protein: CASSWDFGNTIYF.

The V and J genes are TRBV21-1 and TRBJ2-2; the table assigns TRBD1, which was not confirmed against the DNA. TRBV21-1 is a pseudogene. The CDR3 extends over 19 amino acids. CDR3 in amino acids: CASSKVSCLGQADTGELFF. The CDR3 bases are TGTGCCAGCAGCAAAGTCTCGTGTCTAGGACAGGCGGACACCGGGGAGCTGTTTTTT.

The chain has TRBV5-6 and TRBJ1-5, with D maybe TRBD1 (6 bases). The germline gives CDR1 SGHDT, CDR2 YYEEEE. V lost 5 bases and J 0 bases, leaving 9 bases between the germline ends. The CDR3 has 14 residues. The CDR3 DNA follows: TGTGCCAGCAGACTGGGACATAGCAATCAGCCCCAGCATTTT. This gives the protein CASRLGHSNQPQHF.

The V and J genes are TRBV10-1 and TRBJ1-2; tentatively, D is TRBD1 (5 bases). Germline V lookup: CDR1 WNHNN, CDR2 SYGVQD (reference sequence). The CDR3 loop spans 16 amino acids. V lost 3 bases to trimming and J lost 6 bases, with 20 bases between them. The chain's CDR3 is CASSDRLDQGQDGYTF. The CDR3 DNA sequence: TGCGCCAGCAGTGACCGTCTAGACCAGGGTCAGGATGGCTACACCTTC.

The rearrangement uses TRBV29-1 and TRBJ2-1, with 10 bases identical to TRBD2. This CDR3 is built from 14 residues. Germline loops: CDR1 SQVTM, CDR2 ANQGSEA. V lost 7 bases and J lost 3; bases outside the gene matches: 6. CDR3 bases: TGCAGCGCTATAGCGGGGGGCAACTACAATGAGCAGTTCTTC. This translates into CSAIAGGNYNEQFF.

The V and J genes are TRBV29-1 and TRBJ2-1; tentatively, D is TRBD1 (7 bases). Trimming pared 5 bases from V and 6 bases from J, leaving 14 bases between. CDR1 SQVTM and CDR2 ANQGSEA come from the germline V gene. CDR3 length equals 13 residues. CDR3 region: CSVTQGGANEQFF. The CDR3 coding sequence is TGCAGCGTTACTCAGGGGGGAGCCAATGAGCAGTTCTTC.

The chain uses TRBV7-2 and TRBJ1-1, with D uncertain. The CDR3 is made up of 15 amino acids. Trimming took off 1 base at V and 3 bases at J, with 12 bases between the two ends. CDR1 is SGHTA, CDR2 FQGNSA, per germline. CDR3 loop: CASSLVGPGDTEAFF. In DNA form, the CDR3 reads TGTGCCAGCAGCTTAGTAGGCCCCGGGGACACTGAAGCTTTCTTT.

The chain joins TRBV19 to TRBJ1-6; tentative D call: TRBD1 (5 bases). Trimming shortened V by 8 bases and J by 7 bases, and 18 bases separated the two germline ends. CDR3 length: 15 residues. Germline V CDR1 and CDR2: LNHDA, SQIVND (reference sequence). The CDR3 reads CASSLSRDPNSPLHF. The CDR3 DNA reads TGTGCCAGTTCGTTGTCGCGGGACCCCAATTCACCCCTCCACTTT.

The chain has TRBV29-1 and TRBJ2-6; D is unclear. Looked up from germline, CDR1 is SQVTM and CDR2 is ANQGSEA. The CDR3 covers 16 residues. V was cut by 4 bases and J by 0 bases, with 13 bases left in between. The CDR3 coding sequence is TGCAGCGTTGTATTAGTCGGTCGCTCTGGGGCCAACGTCCTGACTTTC. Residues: CSVVLVGRSGANVLTF.

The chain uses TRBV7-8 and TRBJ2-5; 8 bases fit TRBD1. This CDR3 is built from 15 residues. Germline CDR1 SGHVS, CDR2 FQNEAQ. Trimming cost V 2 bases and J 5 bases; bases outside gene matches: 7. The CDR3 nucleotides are TGTGCCAGCAGCTTATCACAGGGGGTGAGGGAGACCCAGTACTTC. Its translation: CASSLSQGVRETQYF.

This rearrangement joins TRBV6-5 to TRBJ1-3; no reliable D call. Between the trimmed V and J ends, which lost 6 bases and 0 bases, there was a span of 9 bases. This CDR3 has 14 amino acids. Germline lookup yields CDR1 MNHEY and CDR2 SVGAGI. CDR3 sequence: CASSPEGSGNTIYF. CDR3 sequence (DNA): TGTGCCAGCAGCCCTGAGGGCTCTGGAAACACCATATATTTT.

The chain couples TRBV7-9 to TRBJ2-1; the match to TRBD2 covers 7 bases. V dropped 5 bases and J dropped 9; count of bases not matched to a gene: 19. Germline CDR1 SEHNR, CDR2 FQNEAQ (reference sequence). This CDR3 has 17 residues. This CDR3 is CASSPGLGPRESVEQFF. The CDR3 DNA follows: TGTGCCAGCAGCCCCGGATTGGGACCGCGGGAGTCTGTTGAGCAGTTCTTC. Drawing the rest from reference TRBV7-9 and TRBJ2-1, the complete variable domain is DTGVSQNPRHKITKRGQNVTFRCDPISEHNRLYWYRQTLGQGPEFLTYFQNEAQLEKSRLLSDRFSAERPKGSFSTLEIQRTEQGDSAMYLCASSPGLGPRESVEQFFGPGTRLTVL.

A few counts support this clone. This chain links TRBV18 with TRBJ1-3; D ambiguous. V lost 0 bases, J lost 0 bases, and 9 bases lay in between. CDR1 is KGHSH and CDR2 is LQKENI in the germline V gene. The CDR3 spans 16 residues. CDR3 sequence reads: CASSPPQAFSGNTIYF. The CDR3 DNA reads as TGTGCCAGCTCACCACCGCAGGCTTTCTCTGGAAACACCATATATTTT.

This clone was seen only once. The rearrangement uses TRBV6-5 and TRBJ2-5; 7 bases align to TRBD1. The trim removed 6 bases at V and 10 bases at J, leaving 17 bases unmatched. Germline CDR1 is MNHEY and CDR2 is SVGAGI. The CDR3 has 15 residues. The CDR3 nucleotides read TGTGCCAGCAGCTCCCTCCTAAAAGCAGGGGGAATCCAGTACTTC. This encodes CASSSLLKAGGIQYF.

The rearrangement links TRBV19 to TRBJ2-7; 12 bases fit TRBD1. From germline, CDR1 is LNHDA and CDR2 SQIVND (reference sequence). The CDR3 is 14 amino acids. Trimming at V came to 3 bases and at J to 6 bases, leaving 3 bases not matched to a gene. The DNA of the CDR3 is TGTGCCAGTAGTATGGGGACAGGGGGCATCGAGCAGTACTTC. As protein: CASSMGTGGIEQYF. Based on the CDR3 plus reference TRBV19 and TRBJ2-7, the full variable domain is DGGITQSPKYLFRKEGQNVTLSCEQNLNHDAMYWYRQDPGQGLRLIYYSQIVNDFQKGDIAEGYSVSREKKESFPLTVTSAQKNPTAFYLCASSMGTGGIEQYFGPGTRLTVT.

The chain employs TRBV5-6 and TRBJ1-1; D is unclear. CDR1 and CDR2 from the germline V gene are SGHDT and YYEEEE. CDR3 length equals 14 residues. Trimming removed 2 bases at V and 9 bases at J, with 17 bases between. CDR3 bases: TGTGCCAGCAGCTTACCTGACACCGGCAGACAAGCTTTCTTT. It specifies CASSLPDTGRQAFF.

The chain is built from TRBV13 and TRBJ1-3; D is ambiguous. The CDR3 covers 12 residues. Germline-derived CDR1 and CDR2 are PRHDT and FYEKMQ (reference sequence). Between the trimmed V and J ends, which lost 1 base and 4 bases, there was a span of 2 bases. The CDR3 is CASSLAGNTIYF. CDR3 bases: TGTGCCAGCAGCTTAGCGGGAAACACCATATATTTT.

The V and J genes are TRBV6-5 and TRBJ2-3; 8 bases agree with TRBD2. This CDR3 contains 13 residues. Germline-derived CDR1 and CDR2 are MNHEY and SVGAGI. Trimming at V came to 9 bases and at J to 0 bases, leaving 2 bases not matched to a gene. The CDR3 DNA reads TGTGCCAGTCGGGGGGGGAGCACAGATACGCAGTATTTT. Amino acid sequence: CASRGGSTDTQYF.

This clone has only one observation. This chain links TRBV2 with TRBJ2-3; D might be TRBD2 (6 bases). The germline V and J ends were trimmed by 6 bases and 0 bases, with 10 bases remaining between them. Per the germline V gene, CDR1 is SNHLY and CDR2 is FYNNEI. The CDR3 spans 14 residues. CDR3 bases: TGTGCCAGCAGCACCGGGACTAGCACAGATACGCAGTATTTT. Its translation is CASSTGTSTDTQYF.

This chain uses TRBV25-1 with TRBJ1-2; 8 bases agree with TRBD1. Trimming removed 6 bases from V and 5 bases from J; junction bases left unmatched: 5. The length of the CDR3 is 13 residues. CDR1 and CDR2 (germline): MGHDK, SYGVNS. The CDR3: CASSVQGAYGYTF. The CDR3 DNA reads TGTGCCAGCAGCGTTCAGGGGGCGTATGGCTACACCTTC.

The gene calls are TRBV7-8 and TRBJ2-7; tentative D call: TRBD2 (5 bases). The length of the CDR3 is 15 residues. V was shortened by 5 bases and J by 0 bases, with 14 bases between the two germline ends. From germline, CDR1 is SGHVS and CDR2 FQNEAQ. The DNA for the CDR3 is TGTGCCAGCAGCCCCCGTCGGGGAACCTCCTACGAGCAGTACTTC. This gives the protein CASSPRRGTSYEQYF. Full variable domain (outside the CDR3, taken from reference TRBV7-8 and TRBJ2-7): GAGVSQSPRYKVAKRGQDVALRCDPISGHVSLFWYQQALGQGPEFLTYFQNEAQLDKSGLPSDRFFAERPEGSVSTLKIQRTQQEDSAVYLCASSPRRGTSYEQYFGPGTRLTVT.

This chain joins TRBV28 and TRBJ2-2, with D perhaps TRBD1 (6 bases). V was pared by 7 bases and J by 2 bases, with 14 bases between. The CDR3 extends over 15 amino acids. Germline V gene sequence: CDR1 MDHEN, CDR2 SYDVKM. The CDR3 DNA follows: TGTGCCAGCACCCCGCAGGGGAAAAACACCGGGGAGCTGTTTTTT. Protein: CASTPQGKNTGELFF.